Here is one T cell receptor beta chain with its context. This CDR3 spans 16 amino acids. J lost 3 bases, V lost 0 bases, and 5 bases had no gene match. Germline values: CDR1 SGDLS, CDR2 YYNGEE. This entry belongs to a study of control samples from healthy donors and cancer patients. Using immunoSEQ multiplex PCR, the repertoire was profiled, and TCRdb retains in-frame clones only, with some absent. The sample includes around 170,000 clones, 88% of them seen just once. Sequenced: blood. The TCR originated in a woman in her 30s in good health. This rearrangement joins TRBV9 to TRBJ2-1, with 8 positions matching TRBD2. CDR3 amino acids: CASSVDLAGLYNEQFF. As DNA, the CDR3 is TGTGCCAGCAGCGTAGACCTAGCGGGCCTCTACAATGAGCAGTTCTTC.